This is a list of T cell receptor beta chains from one sample in a study of T cell responses to AZD1222 COVID-19 vaccine. Method: immunoSEQ multiplex PCR; TCRdb's copy keeps in-frame clones and lacks some. The table records roughly 79,000 clones, 78% of them present only once. The input for sequencing was peripheral blood, taken on day 0 of AZD1222 vaccination. The receptors were gathered from an adult in good health. Each CDR3 is given with its conserved first and last residue. A D gene is named only where the DNA matches it firmly. Size is stated for part of the rows, as once, few or many counts, or as a class when the clone is expanded.

cdr3_length	j_call	clone_size	v_call	d_call	cdr3_aa	cdr3_nt
14	TRBJ2-7	NA	TRBV28	NA	CASSLSRENYEQYF	TGTGCCAGCAGTTTAAGCAGGGAGAACTACGAGCAGTACTTC
12	TRBJ2-3	NA	TRBV5-1	NA	CASNDKSDTQYF	TGCGCCAGCAACGATAAATCCGATACGCAGTATTTT
14	TRBJ1-2	NA	TRBV18	NA	CASSPPISTYGYTF	TGTGCCAGCTCACCACCGATAAGCACTTATGGCTACACCTTC
12	TRBJ2-1	NA	TRBV25-1	NA	CASSELGSRRFF	TGTGCCAGCAGTGAACTCGGGAGTAGGCGGTTCTTC
15	TRBJ2-1	few	TRBV19	NA	CASSILDSSYNEQFF	TGTGCCAGTAGTATATTGGACAGCTCCTACAATGAGCAGTTCTTC
13	TRBJ1-1	NA	TRBV11-2	NA	CASSLESNTEAFF	TGTGCCAGCAGCTTAGAAAGCAACACTGAAGCTTTCTTT
12	TRBJ2-7	NA	TRBV9	NA	CASSVDMGEQYF	TGTGCCAGCAGCGTGGACATGGGGGAGCAGTACTTC
13	TRBJ2-4	NA	TRBV30	NA	CAWTGIAKNIQYF	TGTGCCTGGACTGGGATAGCCAAAAACATTCAGTACTTC
13	TRBJ1-4	once	TRBV2	NA	CASRSFIGEKLFF	TGTGCCAGCAGAAGCTTTATTGGGGAAAAACTGTTTTTT
13	TRBJ1-1	NA	TRBV3-1/TRBV3-2	NA	CASGGIRGTEAFF	TGTGCCAGCGGCGGCATCCGGGGCACTGAAGCTTTCTTT
20	TRBJ1-4	NA	TRBV21-1	NA	CASSKGEGTDFTVTNEKLFF	TGTGCCAGCAGCAAAGGTGAGGGGACAGACTTTACCGTAACTAATGAAAAACTGTTTTTT
14	TRBJ1-2	NA	TRBV7-8	NA	CASSLSGQHYGYTF	TGTGCCAGCAGCTTATCCGGGCAGCACTATGGCTACACCTTC
15	TRBJ1-6	NA	TRBV18	TRBD1	CASSTGTANNSPLHF	TGTGCCAGCTCGACGGGGACAGCTAATAATTCACCCCTCCACTTT
14	TRBJ2-6	few	TRBV28	NA	CASSRHSGANVLTF	TGTGCCAGCAGTCGTCACTCTGGGGCCAACGTCCTGACTTTC
16	TRBJ2-7	once	TRBV27	NA	CASSSSPGTAHYEQYF	TGTGCCAGCAGTTCGTCCCCCGGGACTGCCCACTACGAGCAGTACTTC
13	TRBJ1-5	NA	TRBV27	TRBD1	CASSPDRVQPQHF	TGTGCCAGCAGCCCGGACAGGGTTCAGCCCCAGCATTTT
16	TRBJ2-2	NA	TRBV2	NA	CASSVGGLVGAGELFF	TGTGCCAGCAGTGTGGGCGGGCTTGTAGGGGCCGGGGAGCTGTTTTTT
13	TRBJ1-1	NA	TRBV29-1	NA	CRVSAGRGTEAFF	TGCAGAGTATCCGCAGGGCGAGGTACTGAAGCTTTCTTT
12	TRBJ1-1	NA	TRBV18	NA	CASSKGPTEAFF	TGTGCCAGCTCAAAGGGGCCCACTGAAGCTTTCTTT
15	TRBJ1-3	NA	TRBV5-6	NA	CASSFYLVAGNTIYF	TGTGCCAGCAGCTTTTATCTGGTAGCTGGAAACACCATATATTTT
15	TRBJ1-2	NA	TRBV6-5	TRBD1	CASRPDRGLGYGYTF	TGTGCCAGCCGGCCGGACAGGGGGCTCGGCTATGGCTACACCTTC
14	TRBJ1-1	NA	TRBV10-3	NA	CAISEFGVNTEAFF	TGTGCCATCAGTGAGTTTGGGGTGAACACTGAAGCTTTCTTT